This section outlines one T cell receptor beta chain sequence together with its context. Its antigen is not identified. CDR3 length equals 15 residues. V was clipped by 7 bases and J by 7 bases, with 18 bases between them. Germline CDR1 reads KGHDR; CDR2 reads SFDVKD. With the ViraFEST assay, the study expanded antigen-specific CD4+ T cells using viral peptide pools, then sequenced them. When less than 13 days of culture had elapsed, CD4+ T cells were isolated. Participants were given two doses of BNT162b2 or mRNA-1273 vaccine. The culture medium for approximately 1.9 million PBMC per well included 10 IU/ml IL-2 and around 10 ug/ml peptides. The data were produced by immunoSEQ multiplex PCR, yet TCRdb's version contains in-frame clones alone and is incomplete. Here the sample spans 70,000 to 95,000 clones, roughly 80% being singletons. These data come from a study of vaccination effects on CD4 cells after COVID-19.

The sequenced sample was CD4+ T cells from PBMCs cultured with HCoV-OC43 spike peptides, obtained after COVID-19 vaccination. The subset was: HCoV-OC43 spike overlapping peptide pool stimulation. This receptor was obtained from a human donor who received a COVID-19 vaccine. The chain uses TRBV24-1 and TRBJ2-2; D is possibly TRBD2 (7 bases). In DNA form, the CDR3 reads TGTGCCACCAGAGGTCGGGGGGCCAAGGACGGGGAGCTGTTTTTT. Its translation is CATRGRGAKDGELFF.